This passage covers 8 T cell receptor beta chains from one sample sequenced in a study of cytomegalovirus exposure and HLA in healthy donors (dated by TCRdb to the late 2010s). Libraries were built with the immunoSEQ multiplex PCR assay. TCRdb mirrors the immuneACCESS table, restricted to in-frame sequences. Some clones are absent from its copies; in checked studies, under half trace to an unresolved V gene, and the reason for the others is unknown. For this sample the table gives about 49,000 clones, of which roughly 93% were detected only once. In total, the top ten clones hold more than 1.4% of the sample. The specimen was PBMCs. All receptors derive from a young man in good health and CMV-seronegative.

V is TRBV11-2 and J is TRBJ2-1; unclear D gene. The CDR3 totals 14 residues. V was cut by 1 base and J by 15 bases, with 19 bases left in between. CDR1 is SGHAT, CDR2 FQNNGV, per germline. This CDR3 reads CASSLGLHRFAPFF. Here the CDR3 DNA reads TGTGCCAGCAGCTTAGGTCTCCACCGGTTCGCCCCGTTCTTC.

This clone occurred once. The chain joins TRBV6-1 to TRBJ1-5, with D possibly matching TRBD1 (5 bases). Germline V gene data show CDR1 as MNHNS and CDR2 as SASEGT. Trimming took off 8 bases at V and 4 bases at J, with 12 bases between the two ends. The CDR3 totals 13 residues. The CDR3 DNA is TGTGCCAGCCGTCCAGGGTTAAATCAGCCCCAGCATTTT. This encodes CASRPGLNQPQHF.

The chain combines TRBV19 with TRBJ2-7; D perhaps matches TRBD1 (6 bases). This CDR3 has 14 residues. V lost 5 bases and J lost 4, with 15 bases in between. Germline loops: CDR1 LNHDA, CDR2 SQIVND (reference sequence). The CDR3 DNA reads as TGTGCCAGTAGTCCTCGGGTACAGGGTTACGAGCAGTACTTC. Encoded protein: CASSPRVQGYEQYF. Based on the CDR3 plus reference TRBV19 and TRBJ2-7, the full variable domain is DGGITQSPKYLFRKEGQNVTLSCEQNLNHDAMYWYRQDPGQGLRLIYYSQIVNDFQKGDIAEGYSVSREKKESFPLTVTSAQKNPTAFYLCASSPRVQGYEQYFGPGTRLTVT.

The CDR3 nucleotides are TGTGCCACCAGGGACAGGACCAACTCACCCCTCCACTTT. Translated: CATRDRTNSPLHF. V and J are TRBV6-5 and TRBJ1-6, with TRBD1 matching 8 bases. Germline CDR1 MNHEY, CDR2 SVGAGI. V was clipped by 10 bases and J by 10 bases; unmatched bases: 9. CDR3 length equals 13 residues.

The genes are TRBV19 and TRBJ2-5, with TRBD2 identical over 9 bases. Germline V gene sequence: CDR1 LNHDA, CDR2 SQIVND (reference sequence). There are 16 residues in the CDR3. Unmatched junction bases numbered 7, after V lost 5 bases and J lost 0 bases. CDR3 DNA: TGTGCCAGTAGTCTTCGACTAGCGGATTACCAAGAGACCCAGTACTTC. Its translation is CASSLRLADYQETQYF. The full variable domain, with the rest looked up from reference TRBV19 and TRBJ2-5, is DGGITQSPKYLFRKEGQNVTLSCEQNLNHDAMYWYRQDPGQGLRLIYYSQIVNDFQKGDIAEGYSVSREKKESFPLTVTSAQKNPTAFYLCASSLRLADYQETQYFGPGTRLLVL.

V is TRBV27 and J is TRBJ1-5, with D unclear. The CDR3 sequence is 15 residues long. The V end was cut by 0 bases, the J end by 1 base, with 7 bases between. Germline CDR1 and CDR2: MNHEY and SMNVEV (reference sequence). The CDR3 sequence is CASSLSIRSNQPQHF. CDR3 coding DNA: TGTGCCAGCAGTTTATCAATCAGAAGCAATCAGCCCCAGCATTTT.

On this clone itself: The same CDR3 can be traced to other DNA sequences in this sample. V is TRBV30 and J is TRBJ2-1, with 7 bases aligning to TRBD2. Germline CDR1 reads GTSNPN; CDR2 reads SVGIG (reference sequence). V gave up 4 bases and J gave up 5 bases; unmatched junction bases: 11. CDR3 size: 15 residues. In nucleotides, the CDR3 is TGTGCCTGGACCGTGGGACTAATGTCTGACAATGAGCAGTTCTTC. This encodes CAWTVGLMSDNEQFF.

The rearrangement links TRBV29-1 to TRBJ2-7, with D perhaps matching TRBD1 (5 bases). The CDR3 spans 11 residues. Trimming cost V 3 bases and J 7 bases, with 10 bases left between them. Looked up from germline, CDR1 is SQVTM and CDR2 is ANQGSEA. The CDR3 nucleotides are TGCAGCGTTGACTCAGGGCGAGAGCAGTACTTC. Protein product: CSVDSGREQYF.